This T cell receptor beta chain was captured in a study of siplizumab effects on memory and regulatory T cells. Study-wide points: In unstimulated cells, naive T cells appeared more diverse than memory T cells and seemed major alloresponse contributors.

Trimming removed 5 bases from V and 2 bases from J, with 19 bases in between. The V gene's germline CDR1 is LNHDA and CDR2 SQIVND (reference sequence). The CDR3 totals 17 residues. Comment on this clone: Its antigen remains unidentified.

This table comes from immunoSEQ multiplex PCR, and its TCRdb copy is limited to in-frame clones, with some not included. Of about 120,000 clones detected, approximately 94% appear once; the ten largest clones hold 1.5% to 2%. The origin of this receptor is a human donor in good health. What was sequenced was non-Treg CD4+ T cells sorted from blood. This chain links TRBV19 with TRBJ2-4; D might be TRBD1 or TRBD2, each matching 6 bases. The CDR3 DNA reads as TGTGCCAGTAGTGCACTTTGGAGGGGGACAACCAAAAACATTCAGTACTTC. Protein sequence: CASSALWRGTTKNIQYF.